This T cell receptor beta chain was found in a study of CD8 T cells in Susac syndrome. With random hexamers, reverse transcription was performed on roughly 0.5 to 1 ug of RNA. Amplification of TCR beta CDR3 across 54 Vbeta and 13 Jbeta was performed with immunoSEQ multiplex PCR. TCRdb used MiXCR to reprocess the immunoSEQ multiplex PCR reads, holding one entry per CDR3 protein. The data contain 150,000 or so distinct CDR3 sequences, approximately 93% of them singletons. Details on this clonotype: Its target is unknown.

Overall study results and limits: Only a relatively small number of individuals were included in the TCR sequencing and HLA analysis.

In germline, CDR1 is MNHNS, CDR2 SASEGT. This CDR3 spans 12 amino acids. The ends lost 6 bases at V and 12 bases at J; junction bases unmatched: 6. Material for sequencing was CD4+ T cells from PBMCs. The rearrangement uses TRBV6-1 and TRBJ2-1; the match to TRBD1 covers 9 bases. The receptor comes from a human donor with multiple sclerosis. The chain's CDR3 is CASSPDRGLQFF. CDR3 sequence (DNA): TGTGCCAGCAGCCCGGACAGGGGTCTGCAGTTCTTC.